The T cell receptor (delta chain) described here comes from a study of γδ T cells in repeated Plasmodium falciparum infection. Study-level background: Malian samples came from no-transmission periods or across acute febrile malaria episodes.

The V and J ends lost 6 bases and 9 bases, in that order; junction bases with no gene match: 22. There are 18 residues in the CDR3. Germline V gene sequence: CDR1 TSWWSYY, CDR2 QGS. TCRdb re-called the multiplex PCR reads via CATT. The sample has roughly 48,000 delta-chain clones, 1.6% seen once. Vgamma9/Vdelta2+ and Vdelta2-negative gammadelta T cells were flow-sorted from PBMC for bulk sequencing. By share, this clone counts as medium-sized. This same CDR3 is encoded by further DNA sequences in the sample. This receptor was taken from a pool of human donors (malaria-infected and uninfected, not separated). The rearrangement links TRDV1 to TRDJ1; TRDD3 aligns across 10 bases. Sample: gamma-delta T cells from blood. The CDR3 coding sequence is TGTGCTCTTGGTTCTATCTTACCTCTCTGGGGGATAACGAAGCAACTCATCTTT. Its translation: CALGSILPLWGITKQLIF.